The 10 T cell receptor beta chains below come from one sample, sequenced in a study of identical twins. TCRdb re-analysed the 5' RACE reads in MiXCR, keeping a single row per CDR3 protein. The sample includes around 100,000 distinct CDR3 sequences, 5.9% of them seen just once. Source material: memory T cells sorted from blood. These receptors were taken from a woman between 45 and 60 years old in good health.

This sequence joins TRBV7-3 and TRBJ2-2; 10 bases are shared with TRBD2. The CDR3 consists of 16 residues. Germline CDR1 and CDR2: SGHTA and FQGTGA. The trim removed 5 bases at V and 7 bases at J, leaving 10 bases unmatched. Here the CDR3 DNA reads TGTGCCAGCAGCCCCAACCCCCTAGCGGGAGTCGGGGAGCTGTTTTTT. Protein sequence: CASSPNPLAGVGELFF.

This clonotype was found many times. The V and J genes are TRBV7-9 and TRBJ1-4; the match to TRBD1 covers 8 bases. The CDR3 is made up of 15 amino acids. V gave up 5 bases and J gave up 6 bases; unmatched junction bases: 8. The V gene's germline CDR1 is SEHNR and CDR2 FQNEAQ (reference sequence). The CDR3 DNA reads as TGTGCCAGCAGCCCCCAGGGGGCAGAGGATGAAAAACTGTTTTTT. This sequence encodes CASSPQGAEDEKLFF.

There are a few counts of this clonotype. This chain uses TRBV11-2 with TRBJ2-5; the D gene is possibly TRBD1 (6 bases). Trimming took off 4 bases at V and 5 bases at J, with 11 bases between the two ends. Germline V lookup: CDR1 SGHAT, CDR2 FQNNGV. CDR3 length equals 13 residues. This CDR3 reads CASSSGQMETQYF. CDR3 nucleotide sequence: TGTGCCAGCAGCTCCGGACAGATGGAGACCCAGTACTTC.

The rearrangement links TRBV5-1 to TRBJ1-5; D is ambiguous. This CDR3 is 13 amino acids long. Germline V lookup: CDR1 SGHRS, CDR2 YFSETQ. The V end lost 0 bases, the J end lost 10 bases, and 11 bases lay between the germline ends. Here the CDR3 DNA reads TGCGCCAGCAGCTTGGAGGCCGATGCCCCCCAGCATTTT. Its translation: CASSLEADAPQHF. Filled out from reference TRBV5-1 and TRBJ1-5, the complete variable domain reads KAGVTQTPRYLIKTRGQQVTLSCSPISGHRSVSWYQQTPGQGLQFLFEYFSETQRNKGNFPGRFSGRQFSNSRSEMNVSTLELGDSALYLCASSLEADAPQHFGDGTRLSIL.

The genes are TRBV4-1 and TRBJ2-1; 7 bases agree with TRBD1. After removal of 0 bases from V and 4 bases from J, the junction contained 6 bases not matched to a gene. This CDR3 region has 16 residues. Germline CDR1 reads MGHRA; CDR2 reads YSYEKL. The CDR3 region has the DNA TGCGCCAGCAGCCAAGAGTTGTCGGGACAGTACAATGAGCAGTTCTTC. It codes for CASSQELSGQYNEQFF.

This clonotype was picked up many times. V is TRBV29-1 and J is TRBJ1-1; TRBD1 might be the D (5 bases). Deletions cut 2 bases from V and 1 base from J, with 11 bases between. The CDR3 consists of 14 residues. Germline CDR1 is SQVTM and CDR2 is ANQGSEA. The CDR3: CSVERGVGNTEAFF. In DNA form, the CDR3 reads TGCAGCGTTGAAAGAGGGGTAGGGAACACTGAAGCTTTCTTT.

The J gene is TRBJ1-1, the V gene TRBV18, with 7 bases lining up with TRBD1. The V gene end was trimmed by 3 bases and the J gene end by 2 bases; junction bases not matched to a gene: 9. There are 16 residues in the CDR3. The germline gives CDR1 KGHSH, CDR2 LQKENI. CDR3 in amino acids: CASSPGTEGLNTEAFF. The CDR3 DNA follows: TGTGCCAGCTCACCTGGGACAGAGGGGTTAAACACTGAAGCTTTCTTT.

A few counts support this clonotype. The V gene is TRBV12-3 or TRBV12-4, the J gene TRBJ2-5; TRBD2 matches at 7 bases. CDR3 length: 14 amino acids. J was trimmed by 5 bases and V by 1 base; bases with no gene match: 4. The CDR3 region is CASSLGLAVETQYF. The CDR3 DNA reads as TGTGCCAGCAGTTTAGGACTAGCCGTGGAGACCCAGTACTTC.

This clonotype turned up a few times. This chain uses TRBV2 with TRBJ2-2, with TRBD2 matching 8 bases. J gave up 3 bases and V 8 bases, and 11 bases lay outside the gene matches. Germline CDR1 is SNHLY and CDR2 is FYNNEI. The CDR3 is made up of 16 amino acids. The CDR3 reads CASLEGSGTYTGELFF. The CDR3 DNA follows: TGTGCCAGCCTAGAGGGTAGCGGGACATACACCGGGGAGCTGTTTTTT.

Many counts were recorded for this clonotype. The chain links TRBV27 to TRBJ2-5; 8 bases are a match to TRBD1. The junction had 7 bases not matched to a gene; V was cut back by 5 bases and J by 5 bases. This CDR3 region has 14 residues. The germline V gene encodes CDR1 MNHEY and CDR2 SMNVEV (reference sequence). The CDR3 region is CASSPKDRVETQYF. The CDR3 DNA reads as TGTGCCAGCAGTCCAAAGGACAGGGTCGAGACCCAGTACTTC.